Included here is one TCR beta chain sequence, with context. Its antigen is currently unknown. The data originate from a study of graft-versus-host responses after intestinal transplantation. Overall study findings and caveats: Circulating GvH clone levels at their peak were associated with HvG declines (early post-transplant). Recipient-marrow GvH clones were detected, some having first appeared in ileum or blood.

Produced via immunoSEQ multiplex PCR; TCRdb's table is partial and in-frame only. The sample shows tens of thousands of clones, roughly 91% of them seen only once. The receptor was isolated from a human donor who received an intestinal transplant. The material sequenced was unstimulated CD4+ T cells sorted from spleen or lymph node cells, taken before intestinal transplant.

The CDR3 region has the DNA TGTGCCAGCAGCACCAGCCTACAGGGGGTCCAGTACTTC. This codes for CASSTSLQGVQYF. The chain links TRBV7-9 to TRBJ2-5; TRBD1 matches at 8 bases. This CDR3 region has 13 residues. V dropped 5 bases and J dropped 10; count of bases not matched to a gene: 9. In germline, CDR1 is SEHNR, CDR2 FQNEAQ (reference sequence). The entire variable domain, with the rest obtained from reference TRBV7-9 and TRBJ2-5, is as follows: DTGVSQNPRHKITKRGQNVTFRCDPISEHNRLYWYRQTLGQGPEFLTYFQNEAQLEKSRLLSDRFSAERPKGSFSTLEIQRTEQGDSAMYLCASSTSLQGVQYFGPGTRLLVL.